This TCR beta chain was sequenced for a study of cytomegalovirus exposure and HLA in healthy donors. For the study at large: Early released data comprised about 90 million unique TCRs from HLA-typed donors.

V lost 1 base and J 7 bases, leaving 11 bases between the germline ends. Germline V gene sequence: CDR1 SNHLY, CDR2 FYNNEI. The CDR3 length is 14 residues. The donors comprised healthy bone marrow donors. Note on this clone: This specimen includes other DNA sequences encoding the same CDR3.

PCR amplification relied on 60 Vbeta primers (plus 13 Jbeta primers). Libraries were prepared by immunoSEQ multiplex PCR; TCRdb keeps only in-frame clonotypes and omits some of them. Among around 120,000 clones listed, around 81% were seen once. Sequenced: PBMCs. The chain links TRBV2 to TRBJ1-5; no definite D call. The receptor comes from a woman aged 25 to 39 in good health and CMV-seronegative. The CDR3 DNA reads TGTGCCAGCAGTGAAGAAACGGGGTACCAGCCCCAGCATTTT. Translation gives CASSEETGYQPQHF.